These 17 T cell receptor beta chains originate from one sample sequenced in a study of regulatory T cells in long-lasting Graves disease (dated by TCRdb to the early 2020s). The time point label, read with the paper, signifies: newly diagnosed GD, antithyroid drugs for less than 3 months. For both TCR sequencing and RNA sequencing, RNA was extracted from PBMCs using TRIzol. The library was made by multiplex PCR. TCRdb records Illumina HiSeq 4000 as the sequencer. To build TCR beta libraries, CDR3 regions were amplified by Arm-PCR using iRepertoire HTBI primers. TCRdb redid the processing of the public reads, applying fastp at Q25 and MiXCR, and retained in-frame beta chains. Each entry is one CDR3 protein sequence, shown with its most common DNA and genes. The table for this sample lists around 450,000 distinct CDR3 sequences; under 15% of them were counted only once. The ten largest clones take up over 15% of the sample.

This same sample was also taken into another study, of T cells in Graves' hyperthyroidism and ophthalmopathy.

Specimen: peripheral blood mononuclear cells (PBMCs), collected at new diagnosis, from a patient treated with antithyroid drugs. The receptors stem from a woman under 40 with Graves disease. Donor details come from another sample of the same person, matched by shared clones.

A few counts support this clonotype. This rearrangement joins TRBV19 to TRBJ1-3; D is unresolved. The CDR3 is made up of 15 amino acids. CDR1 and CDR2 from the germline V gene are LNHDA and SQIVND (reference sequence). Trimming removed 5 bases from V and 0 bases from J, with 11 bases in between. The CDR3 region has the DNA TGTGCCAGTAGTCCCGCTGATGGCTCTGGAAACACCATATATTTT. Translated: CASSPADGSGNTIYF.

DNA of the CDR3: TGTGCCAGCAATAAGTGGGACCCCCTCGATGAGCAGTTCTTC. Encoded protein: CASNKWDPLDEQFF. This chain uses TRBV19 with TRBJ2-1; D is tentatively TRBD1 or TRBD2 (5 bases each). CDR3 length equals 14 residues. From germline, CDR1 is LNHDA and CDR2 SQIVND (reference sequence). V was pared by 9 bases and J by 8 bases, with 20 bases between.

The V and J genes are TRBV12-3 or TRBV12-4 and TRBJ2-3; 11 bases are shared with TRBD2. The CDR3 consists of 17 residues. The ends lost 5 bases at V and 0 bases at J; junction bases unmatched: 7. As DNA, the CDR3 is TGTGCCAGCAGTCCATCTAGCGGGAGGAAAAGCACAGATACGCAGTATTTT. Translated: CASSPSSGRKSTDTQYF.

This clonotype was seen a handful of times. The chain carries TRBV29-1 and TRBJ1-2; D gene uncertain. The CDR3 runs 11 residues. The V end lost 7 bases, the J end lost 6 bases, and 12 bases lay between the germline ends. CDR1 and CDR2 from the germline V gene are SQVTM and ANQGSEA. The CDR3 DNA follows: TGCAGCGCCGAGAGTAGGGATGGCTACACCTTC. Its translation is CSAESRDGYTF.

This clonotype was recorded at least ten times. This sequence joins TRBV20-1 and TRBJ2-7, with 7 bases identical to TRBD2. Germline values: CDR1 DFQATT, CDR2 SNEGSKA (reference sequence). Trimming cost V 5 bases and J 0 bases; bases outside gene matches: 10. The CDR3 totals 15 residues. The CDR3 DNA is TGCAGTGCTGGGGGAGAACTAGCGAGCTCCTACGAGCAGTACTTC. This translates into CSAGGELASSYEQYF.

This clonotype was seen repeatedly, ten times or more. This chain links TRBV30 with TRBJ1-1; no definite D call. The V gene's germline CDR1 is GTSNPN and CDR2 SVGIG (reference sequence). The germline V and J ends were trimmed by 8 bases and 0 bases, with 16 bases remaining between them. CDR3 length: 14 amino acids. In DNA form, the CDR3 reads TGTGCCGGCACCTCAGGCGTTTTGAACACTGAAGCTTTCTTT. This encodes CAGTSGVLNTEAFF.

This clonotype has at least ten counts. This rearrangement joins TRBV2 to TRBJ2-1, with TRBD2 matching over 7 bases. The CDR3 contains 16 residues. The germline CDR1 and CDR2 sequences are SNHLY and FYNNEI. With V trimmed by 6 bases and J by 2 bases, 10 bases remained unmatched. CDR3: CASSVGLLGAYNEQFF. DNA of the CDR3: TGTGCCAGCAGCGTGGGACTACTCGGCGCCTACAATGAGCAGTTCTTC.

This clonotype was counted only a few times. This sequence joins TRBV6-5 and TRBJ2-7; D gene ambiguous. Trimming shortened V by 2 bases and J by 0 bases, and 17 bases separated the two germline ends. The germline V gene has CDR1 MNHEY and CDR2 SVGAGI. This CDR3 has 17 amino acids. The CDR3 loop reads CASSYLWTSDRSYEQYF. In nucleotides, the CDR3 is TGTGCCAGCAGTTACCTTTGGACCTCGGACCGCTCCTACGAGCAGTACTTC.

This clonotype was seen only a few times. The chain's CDR3 is CASSSWASGKSGELFF. The CDR3 DNA reads as TGTGCCAGCAGCTCCTGGGCTAGCGGGAAAAGCGGGGAGCTGTTTTTT. V usage is TRBV5-5 and J usage is TRBJ2-2; TRBD2 aligns across 9 bases. Germline V CDR1 and CDR2: SGHKS, YYEKEE (reference sequence). This CDR3 is built from 16 residues. V lost 3 bases to trimming and J lost 7 bases; unmatched junction nucleotides: 10.

This clonotype was seen many times. V usage is TRBV5-1 and J usage is TRBJ2-5; D gene unclear. Per the germline V gene, CDR1 is SGHRS and CDR2 is YFSETQ. The CDR3 is made up of 12 amino acids. The V gene lost 7 bases and the J gene lost 0 bases, with 7 bases spanning the gap. As DNA, the CDR3 is TGCGCCAGCGGTGGGGACCAAGAGACCCAGTACTTC. This sequence encodes CASGGDQETQYF.

This clonotype was seen ten or more times. CDR3 region: CASSYKFPWRGETQYF. The CDR3 nucleotides read TGTGCCAGCAGTTATAAGTTTCCTTGGCGGGGGGAGACCCAGTACTTC. This sequence joins TRBV6-5 and TRBJ2-5; TRBD2 matches 7 bases. CDR1 and CDR2 (germline): MNHEY, SVGAGI. The CDR3 spans 16 residues. V was pared by 3 bases and J by 5 bases, with 12 bases of the junction left unmatched.

A few counts support this clonotype. A read error may be the cause here, since a much bigger clone is one base away. The rearrangement uses TRBV4-2 and TRBJ1-1; D is ambiguous. The CDR3 is made up of 12 amino acids. Germline loops: CDR1 LGHNA, CDR2 YNFKEQ. V shed 6 bases and J shed 0 bases, with 5 bases lying between them. The CDR3 DNA sequence: TGTGCCAGCAGACAGATGAACACTGAAGCTTTCTTT. Its translation: CASRQMNTEAFF.

The table lists this clonotype with many counts. The chain uses TRBV30 and TRBJ2-7, with D hard to call. Germline CDR1 and CDR2: GTSNPN and SVGIG (reference sequence). With 1 base removed from V and 6 bases from J, the gap between germline ends came to 13 bases. The CDR3 has 13 residues. This chain's CDR3 is CAWSEGSPGEQYF. The CDR3 region has the DNA TGTGCCTGGAGTGAAGGATCCCCCGGCGAGCAGTACTTC. The variable domain in full, completed from reference TRBV30 and TRBJ2-7, reads SQTIHQWPATLVQPVGSPLSLECTVEGTSNPNLYWYRQAAGRGLQLLFYSVGIGQISSEVPQNLSASRPQDRQFILSSKKLLLSDSGFYLCAWSEGSPGEQYFGPGTRLTVT.

The chain uses TRBV18 and TRBJ2-1; D is uncertain. Germline V gene sequence: CDR1 KGHSH, CDR2 LQKENI. The CDR3 totals 14 residues. Trimming stripped 3 bases from V and 3 bases from J, with 9 bases between. In DNA, the CDR3 is TGTGCCAGCTCACCCCAGAGCTACTACAATGAGCAGTTCTTC. It translates to CASSPQSYYNEQFF. Supplemented by reference TRBV18 and TRBJ2-1, the full variable domain reads NAGVMQNPRHLVRRRGQEARLRCSPMKGHSHVYWYRQLPEEGLKFMVYLQKENIIDESGMPKERFSAEFPKEGPSILRIQQVVRGDSAAYFCASSPQSYYNEQFFGPGTRLTVL.

This clonotype was picked up many times. The chain has TRBV7-9 and TRBJ2-1; 9 nucleotides line up with TRBD2. The trim removed 2 bases at V and 4 bases at J, leaving 3 bases unmatched. This CDR3 spans 15 amino acids. Germline lookup yields CDR1 SEHNR and CDR2 FQNEAQ (reference sequence). Written as DNA, the CDR3 is TGTGCCAGCAGCTTATTAGCGGGAGCGTACAATGAGCAGTTCTTC. It specifies CASSLLAGAYNEQFF.

This clonotype was counted at least ten times. V usage is TRBV28 and J usage is TRBJ2-4; unclear D gene. Germline V gene data show CDR1 as MDHEN and CDR2 as SYDVKM. This CDR3 comprises 14 residues. Trimming took 3 bases from V and 7 from J, leaving 13 bases between them. The CDR3 here is CASSFSRLGNIQYF. CDR3 DNA sequence: TGTGCCAGCAGTTTTTCCAGGTTGGGGAACATTCAGTACTTC.

This clonotype was detected ten times or more. V gene TRBV30 combines with J gene TRBJ1-2; D is unclear. The CDR3 has 12 amino acids. The germline V and J ends were trimmed by 3 bases and 4 bases, with 9 bases remaining between them. Germline values: CDR1 GTSNPN, CDR2 SVGIG (reference sequence). The CDR3 reads CAWRGRRYGYTF. DNA of the CDR3: TGTGCCTGGAGGGGCAGGCGCTATGGCTACACCTTC.